One sample yielded the 5 T cell receptor beta chains listed below, sequenced in a study of T cell responses to AZD1222 COVID-19 vaccine. The protocol was immunoSEQ multiplex PCR, while the TCRdb copy is restricted to in-frame clones and leaves out a portion. The table lists 150,000 or so clones, about 90% of them singletons. The sample here was peripheral blood, taken on day 0 of MenACWY control vaccination. These receptors were taken from an adult in good health.

CDR3 amino acids: CASSGPGQGNQPQHF. Written as DNA, the CDR3 is TGTGCCAGCAGTGGACCGGGACAGGGGAATCAGCCCCAGCATTTT. The rearrangement joins TRBV6-2 or TRBV6-3 to TRBJ1-5; 10 bases are a match to TRBD1. CDR3 length equals 15 residues. In germline, CDR1 is MNHEY, CDR2 SVGEGT. V lost 5 bases and J lost 4; bases outside the gene matches: 5.

The genes are TRBV5-5 and TRBJ1-1, with a weak D call TRBD1 (5 bases). V dropped 4 bases and J dropped 4 bases, with 11 bases sitting between them. Per the germline V gene, CDR1 is SGHKS and CDR2 is YYEKEE (reference sequence). CDR3 length: 13 amino acids. The CDR3 region has the DNA TGTGCCAGCAGCAAGGAGGGGAGCACTGAAGCTTTCTTT. Protein: CASSKEGSTEAFF.

This clone was picked up one time. The genes are TRBV5-6 and TRBJ1-1, with a tentative D call TRBD1 (6 bases). The CDR3 spans 14 residues. The germline V gene has CDR1 SGHDT and CDR2 YYEEEE. V was cut by 4 bases and J by 2 bases, with 12 bases left in between. The CDR3 region is CASSPQGRNTEAFF. In nucleotides, the CDR3 is TGTGCCAGCAGCCCACAGGGACGTAACACTGAAGCTTTCTTT.

J is TRBJ2-2 and V is TRBV18, with D perhaps matching TRBD1 (6 bases). From germline, CDR1 is KGHSH and CDR2 LQKENI. The V end lost 3 bases, the J end lost 0 bases, and 17 bases lay between the germline ends. CDR3 size: 18 residues. CDR3 coding DNA: TGTGCCAGCTCACCGCCACGTCTAACAGGGCCGAACACCGGGGAGCTGTTTTTT. This codes for CASSPPRLTGPNTGELFF.

The V gene is TRBV19, the J gene TRBJ2-1, with 9 bases fitting TRBD2. The CDR3 totals 14 residues. Trimming at V came to 3 bases and at J to 8 bases, leaving 5 bases not matched to a gene. Germline V gene sequence: CDR1 LNHDA, CDR2 SQIVND (reference sequence). In DNA form, the CDR3 reads TGTGCCAGTAGTATCCTAGCGGGAAGGTATGAGCAGTTCTTC. Protein product: CASSILAGRYEQFF.